These T cell receptor beta chains were read from a single sample in a study of graft-versus-host responses after intestinal transplantation. Data came from immunoSEQ multiplex PCR; TCRdb stores just in-frame clones and leaves some out. This table holds around 45,000 clones, about 95% found once. Specimen: PBMCs, collected more than 310 days after intestinal transplant. These receptors originate from a human patient who received an intestinal transplant, so some T cells may come from the graft donor. Each CDR3 is given with its conserved first and last residue. A D gene is named only where the DNA matches it firmly. For some rows the clone size is stated as once, few or many, or as a class when expanded; others skip it.

j_call: TRBJ1-1
v_call: TRBV2
clone_size: .
d_call: .
cdr3_aa: CASSEDRDTEAFF
cdr3_nt: TGTGCCAGCAGTGAAGACCGGGACACTGAAGCTTTCTTT

j_call: TRBJ2-1
v_call: TRBV5-1
clone_size: .
d_call: TRBD2
cdr3_aa: CASSPGTSANNEQFF
cdr3_nt: TGCGCCAGCAGCCCCGGGACTAGCGCGAACAATGAGCAGTTCTTC

j_call: TRBJ2-7
v_call: TRBV10-3
clone_size: .
d_call: .
cdr3_aa: CAISKAGAYEQYF
cdr3_nt: TGTGCCATCAGTAAGGCAGGGGCCTACGAGCAGTACTTC

j_call: TRBJ1-2
v_call: TRBV9
clone_size: .
d_call: .
cdr3_aa: CASSVGLDRPYGYTF
cdr3_nt: TGTGCCAGCAGCGTAGGTTTGGACAGACCCTATGGCTACACCTTC

j_call: TRBJ2-5
v_call: TRBV5-3
clone_size: .
d_call: TRBD2
cdr3_aa: CARQPGLAWETQYF
cdr3_nt: TGTGCCAGACAACCGGGACTAGCGTGGGAGACCCAGTACTTC

j_call: TRBJ2-7
v_call: TRBV4-2
clone_size: .
d_call: TRBD2
cdr3_aa: CASSQDRLAGGEQYF
cdr3_nt: TGTGCCAGCAGCCAAGATCGCCTAGCGGGAGGGGAGCAGTACTTC

j_call: TRBJ2-1
v_call: TRBV6-5
clone_size: .
d_call: TRBD2
cdr3_aa: CASSYEASGRYNEQFF
cdr3_nt: TGTGCCAGCAGTTACGAGGCTAGCGGACGTTACAATGAGCAGTTCTTC

j_call: TRBJ2-1
v_call: TRBV5-1
clone_size: .
d_call: .
cdr3_aa: CASSFSSGSHNEQFF
cdr3_nt: TGCGCCAGCAGCTTTTCTTCGGGTAGTCACAATGAGCAGTTCTTC

j_call: TRBJ1-5
v_call: TRBV30
clone_size: .
d_call: TRBD1
cdr3_aa: CAWSQRTGPTNQPQHF
cdr3_nt: TGTGCCTGGAGTCAACGGACAGGACCTACCAATCAGCCCCAGCATTTT

j_call: TRBJ1-6
v_call: TRBV10-3
clone_size: once
d_call: .
cdr3_aa: CAISELGSRQNSPLHF
cdr3_nt: TGTGCCATCAGTGAGCTGGGGTCGCGACAGAATTCACCCCTCCACTTT

j_call: TRBJ2-7
v_call: TRBV11-2
clone_size: few
d_call: .
cdr3_aa: CASSLGAGAYEQYF
cdr3_nt: TGTGCCAGCAGCTTAGGGGCCGGGGCCTACGAGCAGTACTTC

j_call: TRBJ2-1
v_call: TRBV5-4
clone_size: once
d_call: .
cdr3_aa: CASSSLGWNEQFF
cdr3_nt: TGTGCCAGCAGCTCCCTAGGTTGGAATGAGCAGTTCTTC

j_call: TRBJ2-3
v_call: TRBV7-3
clone_size: .
d_call: TRBD1
cdr3_aa: CASSLSPGTASTDTQYF
cdr3_nt: TGTGCCAGCAGCTTATCACCCGGGACAGCTAGCACAGATACGCAGTATTTT

j_call: TRBJ2-7
v_call: TRBV5-1
clone_size: once
d_call: .
cdr3_aa: CASSLGTDYYEQYF
cdr3_nt: TGCGCCAGCAGCTTGGGGACAGACTACTACGAGCAGTACTTC

j_call: TRBJ1-6
v_call: TRBV6-5
clone_size: .
d_call: .
cdr3_aa: CASSYSGAGSYSPLHF
cdr3_nt: TGTGCCAGCAGTTACTCGGGTGCAGGAAGCTATTCACCCCTCCACTTT

j_call: TRBJ2-2
v_call: TRBV5-6
clone_size: once
d_call: .
cdr3_aa: CASSLAGGELFF
cdr3_nt: TGTGCCAGCAGCTTGGCGGGCGGGGAGCTGTTTTTT

j_call: TRBJ2-6
v_call: TRBV6-1
clone_size: .
d_call: .
cdr3_aa: CASSVGGANVLTF
cdr3_nt: TGTGCCAGCAGTGTTGGTGGGGCCAACGTCCTGACTTTC

j_call: TRBJ2-5
v_call: TRBV6-6
clone_size: .
d_call: TRBD2
cdr3_aa: CASSYFAGDTQYF
cdr3_nt: TGTGCCAGCAGTTACTTTGCGGGGGATACCCAGTACTTC

j_call: TRBJ2-1
v_call: TRBV6-5
clone_size: once
d_call: .
cdr3_aa: CASSYNSFNEQFF
cdr3_nt: TGTGCCAGCAGTTACAATTCCTTTAATGAGCAGTTCTTC

j_call: TRBJ2-5
v_call: TRBV18
clone_size: .
d_call: .
cdr3_aa: CASSPQNDQETQYF
cdr3_nt: TGTGCCAGCTCACCACAAAACGACCAAGAGACCCAGTACTTC

j_call: TRBJ2-7
v_call: TRBV18
clone_size: .
d_call: TRBD2
cdr3_aa: CASSPGQGAAGTSGGAHEQYF
cdr3_nt: TGTGCCAGCTCACCGGGACAGGGGGCCGCCGGGACTAGCGGGGGGGCCCACGAGCAGTACTTC

j_call: TRBJ1-5
v_call: TRBV30
clone_size: .
d_call: .
cdr3_aa: CAWSLSNQPQHF
cdr3_nt: TGTGCCTGGAGTCTAAGCAATCAGCCCCAGCATTTT

j_call: TRBJ1-2
v_call: TRBV5-1
clone_size: .
d_call: .
cdr3_aa: CASSSAEGRNYGYTF
cdr3_nt: TGCGCCAGCAGCTCCGCCGAGGGACGGAACTATGGCTACACCTTC

j_call: TRBJ2-1
v_call: TRBV5-1
clone_size: .
d_call: .
cdr3_aa: CASSPNGVGLNEQFF
cdr3_nt: TGCGCCAGCAGCCCGAACGGGGTAGGCCTGAATGAGCAGTTCTTC

j_call: TRBJ2-7
v_call: TRBV12-5
clone_size: .
d_call: .
cdr3_aa: CASGLVGRRREGYEQYF
cdr3_nt: TGTGCTAGTGGTTTGGTGGGTCGGAGGCGCGAGGGTTACGAGCAGTACTTC

j_call: TRBJ2-2
v_call: TRBV2
clone_size: .
d_call: TRBD1
cdr3_aa: CASSRGQGVTGELFF
cdr3_nt: TGTGCCAGCAGTCGCGGACAGGGGGTCACCGGGGAGCTGTTTTTT

j_call: TRBJ2-7
v_call: TRBV10-1
clone_size: .
d_call: TRBD2
cdr3_aa: CASSLGLPYEQYF
cdr3_nt: TGCGCCAGCAGCTTGGGACTACCCTACGAGCAGTACTTC

j_call: TRBJ2-7
v_call: TRBV18
clone_size: .
d_call: .
cdr3_aa: CASSPRNTQWDGQYF
cdr3_nt: TGTGCCAGCTCACCTCGAAATACACAGTGGGACGGGCAGTACTTC

j_call: TRBJ2-1
v_call: TRBV6-1
clone_size: .
d_call: TRBD2
cdr3_aa: CASITSGMNEQFF
cdr3_nt: TGTGCCAGCATCACTAGCGGGATGAATGAGCAGTTCTTC

j_call: TRBJ2-4
v_call: TRBV11-2
clone_size: .
d_call: .
cdr3_aa: CASSGALGGPGNIQYF
cdr3_nt: TGTGCCAGCAGCGGGGCTTTGGGGGGGCCCGGGAACATTCAGTACTTC

j_call: TRBJ1-2
v_call: TRBV7-9
clone_size: .
d_call: .
cdr3_aa: CASSFGTATSGGYTF
cdr3_nt: TGTGCCAGCAGCTTTGGCACAGCCACAAGTGGGGGCTACACCTTC

j_call: TRBJ2-2
v_call: TRBV6-5
clone_size: .
d_call: .
cdr3_aa: CASRTTGNAGELFF
cdr3_nt: TGTGCCAGCAGGACTACAGGGAATGCCGGGGAGCTGTTTTTT

j_call: TRBJ2-7
v_call: TRBV5-6
clone_size: once
d_call: TRBD1
cdr3_aa: CASTGQGGAYEQYF
cdr3_nt: TGTGCCAGCACCGGACAGGGCGGTGCCTACGAGCAGTACTTC

j_call: TRBJ1-1
v_call: TRBV5-1
clone_size: once
d_call: .
cdr3_aa: CASSLTANTEAFF
cdr3_nt: TGCGCCAGCAGCTTGACGGCGAACACTGAAGCTTTCTTT

j_call: TRBJ2-5
v_call: TRBV27
clone_size: .
d_call: TRBD1
cdr3_aa: CASRTRDRGRETQYF
cdr3_nt: TGTGCCAGCAGGACCCGGGACAGGGGGCGGGAGACCCAGTACTTC

j_call: TRBJ2-1
v_call: TRBV7-9
clone_size: .
d_call: .
cdr3_aa: CASSLVPGLGYDEQFF
cdr3_nt: TGTGCCAGCAGCTTAGTCCCAGGGCTGGGCTACGATGAGCAGTTCTTC

j_call: TRBJ1-1
v_call: TRBV6-5
clone_size: few
d_call: TRBD1
cdr3_aa: CASSVSGGSGTEAFF
cdr3_nt: TGTGCCAGCAGTGTGTCAGGGGGCAGCGGCACTGAAGCTTTCTTT

j_call: TRBJ2-7
v_call: TRBV11-2
clone_size: .
d_call: .
cdr3_aa: CASSLHRDYEQYF
cdr3_nt: TGTGCCAGCAGCTTACACAGGGACTACGAGCAGTACTTC

j_call: TRBJ1-1
v_call: TRBV18
clone_size: .
d_call: TRBD1
cdr3_aa: CASSPRTGDLNTEAFF
cdr3_nt: TGTGCCAGCTCACCACGGACAGGCGATTTGAACACTGAAGCTTTCTTT

j_call: TRBJ2-7
v_call: TRBV5-1
clone_size: .
d_call: .
cdr3_aa: CASSSGTQGEQYF
cdr3_nt: TGCGCCAGCAGTTCCGGGACCCAGGGCGAGCAGTACTTC

j_call: TRBJ2-5
v_call: TRBV7-3
clone_size: .
d_call: TRBD1
cdr3_aa: CASSKEDRGFETQYF
cdr3_nt: TGTGCCAGCAGCAAAGAGGACAGGGGTTTCGAGACCCAGTACTTC

j_call: TRBJ2-1
v_call: TRBV7-3
clone_size: .
d_call: .
cdr3_aa: CASSPAGGGGYNEQFF
cdr3_nt: TGTGCCAGCAGCCCCGCCGGGGGCGGGGGCTACAATGAGCAGTTCTTC

j_call: TRBJ2-1
v_call: TRBV5-1
clone_size: once
d_call: .
cdr3_aa: CASSPSAGFYNEQFF
cdr3_nt: TGCGCCAGCAGCCCGTCGGCTGGGTTCTACAATGAGCAGTTCTTC

j_call: TRBJ1-2
v_call: TRBV18
clone_size: .
d_call: .
cdr3_aa: CASSPDESNYGYTF
cdr3_nt: TGTGCCAGCTCACCAGATGAATCTAACTATGGCTACACCTTC

j_call: TRBJ2-3
v_call: TRBV7-6
clone_size: .
d_call: TRBD1
cdr3_aa: CASSLARGTGGRDTQYF
cdr3_nt: TGTGCCAGCAGCTTAGCAAGGGGGACAGGGGGCAGAGATACGCAGTATTTT

j_call: TRBJ1-6
v_call: TRBV19
clone_size: .
d_call: .
cdr3_aa: CASGSSSYNSPLHF
cdr3_nt: TGTGCCAGTGGTAGTAGCTCCTATAATTCACCCCTCCACTTT

j_call: TRBJ1-1
v_call: TRBV6-1
clone_size: .
d_call: .
cdr3_aa: CASKLNTEAFF
cdr3_nt: TGTGCCAGCAAATTGAACACTGAAGCTTTCTTT

j_call: TRBJ2-5
v_call: TRBV2
clone_size: .
d_call: TRBD2
cdr3_aa: CASSDGSGGYQETQYF
cdr3_nt: TGTGCCAGCAGTGATGGTTCGGGGGGATACCAAGAGACCCAGTACTTC

j_call: TRBJ2-7
v_call: TRBV6-1
clone_size: few
d_call: TRBD2
cdr3_aa: CASTPGTSGAYEQYF
cdr3_nt: TGTGCCAGCACCCCAGGGACTAGCGGGGCCTACGAGCAGTACTTC

j_call: TRBJ1-6
v_call: TRBV9
clone_size: .
d_call: .
cdr3_aa: CASSAGGQGPLHF
cdr3_nt: TGTGCCAGCAGCGCTGGGGGGCAGGGCCCCCTCCACTTT

j_call: TRBJ2-7
v_call: TRBV6-5
clone_size: .
d_call: TRBD1
cdr3_aa: CASSYQGQGGEQYF
cdr3_nt: TGTGCCAGCAGTTACCAGGGACAGGGGGGAGAGCAGTACTTC

j_call: TRBJ2-1
v_call: TRBV5-1
clone_size: .
d_call: TRBD2
cdr3_aa: CASSLVEKTSGSEQFF
cdr3_nt: TGCGCCAGCAGCTTGGTGGAGAAAACTAGCGGGAGTGAGCAGTTCTTC

j_call: TRBJ1-3
v_call: TRBV27
clone_size: .
d_call: .
cdr3_aa: CASREAISGNTIYF
cdr3_nt: TGTGCCAGCCGGGAGGCTATCTCTGGAAACACCATATATTTT

j_call: TRBJ2-7
v_call: TRBV6-5
clone_size: .
d_call: .
cdr3_aa: CASSYGGSYEQYF
cdr3_nt: TGTGCCAGCAGTTACGGGGGCTCCTACGAGCAGTACTTC

j_call: TRBJ2-7
v_call: TRBV15
clone_size: .
d_call: .
cdr3_aa: CATSRDPSEYEQYF
cdr3_nt: TGTGCCACCAGCAGAGATCCTAGCGAGTACGAGCAGTACTTC

j_call: TRBJ1-2
v_call: TRBV5-1
clone_size: .
d_call: TRBD1
cdr3_aa: CASSPRQGTRYGYTF
cdr3_nt: TGCGCCAGCAGCCCCCGACAGGGGACTCGATATGGCTACACCTTC

j_call: TRBJ2-4
v_call: TRBV4-1
clone_size: .
d_call: TRBD1
cdr3_aa: CVSSQGANIQYF
cdr3_nt: TGCGTCAGCAGCCAGGGGGCAAACATTCAGTACTTC